The 27 T cell receptor beta chains below were found in one sample sequenced in a study of beta chain features in type 1 diabetes. General study findings and limits: In all four CD4+ subsets, TCRB CDR3 length was significantly, moderately reduced in type 1 diabetes.

No antigens are known for them. Reverse transcription of all isolated RNA meant that expressed TCRB transcripts were sequenced. Libraries were prepared by immunoSEQ multiplex PCR; TCRdb keeps only in-frame clonotypes and omits some of them. The sample includes 100,000 to 150,000 clones, around 10% of them seen just once. Sample: central memory CD4+ T cells from blood. The receptors were gathered from a man between 25 and 39 years old with type 1 diabetes.

The V call is TRBV4-3, the J call TRBJ1-2, with 8 nucleotides matching TRBD1. Germline assignment: CDR1 LGHNA and CDR2 YSLEER. V dropped 2 bases and J dropped 7; count of bases not matched to a gene: 6. The CDR3 runs 14 residues. CDR3 protein: CASSQKQGGRGYTF. The CDR3 region has the DNA TGCGCCAGCAGCCAAAAACAGGGGGGACGTGGCTACACCTTC.

This clone was detected only a few times. The rearrangement links TRBV7-2 to TRBJ2-3; 7 nucleotides line up with TRBD1. The CDR3 contains 17 residues. With V trimmed by 4 bases and J by 3 bases, 13 bases remained unmatched. Germline V gene data show CDR1 as SGHTA and CDR2 as FQGNSA. The CDR3 nucleotides read TGTGCCAGCAGCTCTCCTGGGGGCAGGGGGAGAACAGATACGCAGTATTTT. Translated, it gives CASSSPGGRGRTDTQYF.

V is TRBV2 and J is TRBJ2-1; no firm D call. V was shortened by 6 bases and J by 8 bases, with 17 bases between the two germline ends. From germline, CDR1 is SNHLY and CDR2 FYNNEI. There are 14 residues in the CDR3. CDR3 in DNA: TGTGCCAGCAGGGGCCTAATAGGTCGCTATGAGCAGTTCTTC. This gives the protein CASRGLIGRYEQFF.

This clone has a handful of counts. The genes are TRBV19 and TRBJ2-3; 10 bases agree with TRBD2. This CDR3 has 15 amino acids. V was clipped by 1 base and J by 4 bases; unmatched bases: 2. Germline CDR1 is LNHDA and CDR2 is SQIVND (reference sequence). The CDR3 sequence: CASSIVTSGADTQYF. The DNA for the CDR3 is TGTGCCAGTAGTATAGTTACTAGCGGGGCAGATACGCAGTATTTT.

This chain uses TRBV9 with TRBJ2-1; maybe TRBD1 (5 bases). V was trimmed by 0 bases and J by 2 bases, leaving 12 bases between them. The germline CDR1 and CDR2 sequences are SGDLS and YYNGEE. This CDR3 contains 16 residues. In DNA form, the CDR3 reads TGTGCCAGCAGCGTAGCTCCCACAGGAGCCTACAATGAGCAGTTCTTC. Translation gives CASSVAPTGAYNEQFF.

The chain employs TRBV10-3 and TRBJ2-7; D might be TRBD2 (5 bases). Trimming cost V 0 bases and J 7 bases, with 16 bases left between them. The CDR3 spans 15 residues. Germline CDR1 reads ENHRY; CDR2 reads SYGVKD. The CDR3 is CAISESDRAGGEQYF. Here the CDR3 DNA reads TGTGCCATCAGTGAGTCAGATAGGGCTGGCGGGGAGCAGTACTTC.

This chain joins TRBV6-1 and TRBJ2-3; D call uncertain. V was pared by 7 bases and J by 4 bases, with 12 bases between. Germline CDR1 is MNHNS and CDR2 is SASEGT. This CDR3 contains 13 residues. CDR3: CASTQDYADTQYF. DNA of the CDR3: TGTGCCAGCACGCAGGATTACGCAGATACGCAGTATTTT.

V gene TRBV27 combines with J gene TRBJ2-3; D not certain. This CDR3 is 13 amino acids long. V was clipped by 6 bases and J by 2 bases, with 9 bases between them. Germline V gene sequence: CDR1 MNHEY, CDR2 SMNVEV (reference sequence). CDR3 sequence: CASSRRDTDTQYF. As DNA, the CDR3 is TGTGCCAGCAGCCGCCGAGACACAGATACGCAGTATTTT.

This clone was seen only a few times. CDR3 loop: CASSLERSSGYTF. CDR3 sequence (DNA): TGTGCCAGCAGCCTGGAACGGTCTAGCGGCTACACCTTC. The rearrangement links TRBV6-5 to TRBJ1-2; no clear D. Germline lookup yields CDR1 MNHEY and CDR2 SVGAGI. Trimming cost V 6 bases and J 8 bases, with 16 bases left between them. This CDR3 spans 13 amino acids.

There are many counts of this clone. The chain joins TRBV7-9 to TRBJ2-1; the D gene is possibly TRBD1 (6 bases). Per the germline V gene, CDR1 is SEHNR and CDR2 is FQNEAQ (reference sequence). Trimming shortened V by 1 base and J by 2 bases, and 9 bases separated the two germline ends. The CDR3 extends over 15 amino acids. This chain's CDR3 is CASSLVAGAYNEQFF. The CDR3 DNA follows: TGTGCCAGCAGCTTAGTTGCAGGGGCCTACAATGAGCAGTTCTTC.

This chain links TRBV19 with TRBJ1-4; D unclear. Deletions cut 3 bases from V and 11 bases from J, with 10 bases between. Germline V gene data show CDR1 as LNHDA and CDR2 as SQIVND (reference sequence). The CDR3 loop spans 12 amino acids. CDR3 sequence reads: CASSMGRWKLFF. For the CDR3, the DNA is TGTGCCAGTAGTATGGGGAGGTGGAAACTGTTTTTT.

This clone appeared a few times. V is TRBV14 and J is TRBJ1-2; D gene ambiguous. In germline, CDR1 is SGHDN, CDR2 FVKESK. Trimming removed 4 bases at V and 6 bases at J, with 12 bases between. CDR3 size: 13 residues. The CDR3 DNA reads as TGTGCCAGCAGCCGACATACGGCCAATGGCTACACCTTC. Translated: CASSRHTANGYTF.

This clone was found a few times. The V gene is TRBV6-5, the J gene TRBJ1-6; D uncertain. Germline V lookup: CDR1 MNHEY, CDR2 SVGAGI. V was shortened by 5 bases and J by 6 bases, with 8 bases between the two germline ends. The CDR3 consists of 13 residues. CDR3 sequence reads: CASSRGVNSPLHF. CDR3 coding DNA: TGTGCCAGCAGTAGAGGCGTTAATTCACCCCTCCACTTT.

The chain is built from TRBV30 and TRBJ1-6; no clear D gene. This CDR3 is built from 12 residues. CDR1 and CDR2 (germline): GTSNPN, SVGIG (reference sequence). Trimming cost V 0 bases and J 10 bases, with 7 bases left between them. The CDR3 spells CAWSVRSSPLHF. In DNA form, the CDR3 reads TGTGCCTGGAGTGTACGGTCGTCACCCCTCCACTTT.

The chain carries TRBV7-2 and TRBJ2-7; 7 bases match TRBD1. The ends lost 0 bases at V and 4 bases at J; junction bases unmatched: 3. Germline V gene data show CDR1 as SGHTA and CDR2 as FQGNSA. The CDR3 contains 14 residues. The CDR3: CASSLAGTDYEQYF. The CDR3 coding sequence is TGTGCCAGCAGCTTAGCCGGGACAGATTACGAGCAGTACTTC.

The chain uses TRBV2 and TRBJ2-3; 9 bases are a match to TRBD1. After removal of 7 bases from V and 5 bases from J, the junction contained 10 bases not matched to a gene. CDR3 length: 15 residues. The germline V gene encodes CDR1 SNHLY and CDR2 FYNNEI. This CDR3 reads CASTPQGQGGDTQYF. The CDR3 DNA reads as TGTGCCAGCACCCCCCAGGGACAGGGAGGAGATACGCAGTATTTT.

This chain joins TRBV5-4 and TRBJ1-6, with 7 positions matching TRBD1. Germline-derived CDR1 and CDR2 are SGHNT and YYREEE (reference sequence). The CDR3 runs to 14 residues. V trimming: 4 bases; J trimming: 5 bases; junction bases outside the gene matches: 3. CDR3 protein: CASSQDRDNSPLHF. CDR3 nucleotides: TGTGCCAGCAGCCAAGACAGGGATAATTCACCCCTCCACTTT.

This clone appeared a few times. The chain carries TRBV6-5 and TRBJ2-6; D is unclear. Germline-derived CDR1 and CDR2 are MNHEY and SVGAGI. CDR3 length equals 12 residues. V lost 8 bases and J 2 bases, leaving 4 bases between the germline ends. This CDR3 is CASAAGANVLTF. Here the CDR3 DNA reads TGTGCCAGCGCGGCTGGGGCCAACGTCCTGACTTTC.

This chain links TRBV7-2 with TRBJ2-3; 10 positions match TRBD2. Trimming cost V 1 base and J 5 bases; bases outside gene matches: 3. Looked up from germline, CDR1 is SGHTA and CDR2 is FQGNSA. This CDR3 comprises 15 residues. The CDR3 region has the DNA TGTGCCAGCAGCTTAGTAGCGGGGGGAGGAGATACGCAGTATTTT. This encodes CASSLVAGGGDTQYF.

This clone was seen more than once but under ten times. The V and J genes are TRBV11-1 and TRBJ2-5; TRBD1 is a possible D gene (5 bases). Germline V CDR1 and CDR2: SGHAT, FQDESV (reference sequence). V was cut by 7 bases and J by 3 bases, with 15 bases left in between. The CDR3 extends over 14 amino acids. The CDR3 DNA is TGTGCCAGCACCCTGCCTGGGGCAGAAGAGACCCAGTACTTC. Translated: CASTLPGAEETQYF.

The chain has TRBV7-3 and TRBJ1-1; D not certain. The CDR3 is 14 residues long. CDR1 SGHTA and CDR2 FQGTGA come from the germline V gene. The V gene lost 5 bases and the J gene lost 3 bases, with 13 bases spanning the gap. The CDR3 is CASSTVGRDTEAFF. For the CDR3, the DNA is TGTGCCAGCAGCACGGTAGGGAGGGACACTGAAGCTTTCTTT.

This clone was recorded a few times. The chain carries TRBV29-1 and TRBJ2-7; 8 bases agree with TRBD1. The J call may be mistaken, given a closer DNA end match to TRBJ2-1. The germline CDR1 and CDR2 sequences are SQVTM and ANQGSEA. The CDR3 consists of 12 residues. CDR3 DNA: TGCAGCGTTGATGAGACAGGGGCGGGGCAGTTCTTC. Its translation: CSVDETGAGQFF.

The genes are TRBV5-1 and TRBJ2-2, with TRBD2 as a possible D gene (6 bases). V lost 5 bases and J lost 3, with 11 bases in between. Germline V gene data show CDR1 as SGHRS and CDR2 as YFSETQ. There are 14 residues in the CDR3. The DNA of the CDR3 is TGCGCCAGCAGAGGGACTTCATACACCGGGGAGCTGTTTTTT. Protein sequence: CASRGTSYTGELFF.

The rearrangement links TRBV7-2 to TRBJ1-2, with 7 positions matching TRBD1. Trimming at V came to 5 bases and at J to 2 bases, leaving 2 bases not matched to a gene. Per the germline V gene, CDR1 is SGHTA and CDR2 is FQGNSA. The CDR3 runs to 13 residues. The CDR3 sequence: CASSARGNYGYTF. The CDR3 bases are TGTGCCAGCAGCGCCAGGGGGAACTATGGCTACACCTTC.

J is TRBJ1-5 and V is TRBV4-2, with D uncertain. CDR1 and CDR2 from the germline V gene are LGHNA and YNFKEQ. The CDR3 runs to 13 residues. Between the trimmed V and J ends, which lost 4 bases and 5 bases, there was a span of 9 bases. Here the CDR3 reads CASSLTWDQPQHF. The CDR3 DNA is TGTGCCAGCAGCCTGACATGGGATCAGCCCCAGCATTTT.

In this sample, this clone turned up a few times. This sequence joins TRBV11-2 and TRBJ2-7; D is undetermined. V lost 3 bases, J lost 2 bases, and 8 bases lay in between. CDR1 is SGHAT, CDR2 FQNNGV, per germline. CDR3 length equals 13 residues. CDR3 residues: CASSFQVAYEQYF. The CDR3 DNA is TGTGCCAGCAGCTTTCAGGTTGCCTACGAGCAGTACTTC.

The chain is built from TRBV10-3 and TRBJ2-7, with 8 bases aligning to TRBD2. Germline CDR1 is ENHRY and CDR2 is SYGVKD. This CDR3 has 15 amino acids. Trimming cost V 7 bases and J 1 base; bases outside gene matches: 9. CDR3 loop: CAIMADGGASYEQYF. CDR3 DNA sequence: TGTGCCATCATGGCGGACGGGGGGGCGTCCTACGAGCAGTACTTC.